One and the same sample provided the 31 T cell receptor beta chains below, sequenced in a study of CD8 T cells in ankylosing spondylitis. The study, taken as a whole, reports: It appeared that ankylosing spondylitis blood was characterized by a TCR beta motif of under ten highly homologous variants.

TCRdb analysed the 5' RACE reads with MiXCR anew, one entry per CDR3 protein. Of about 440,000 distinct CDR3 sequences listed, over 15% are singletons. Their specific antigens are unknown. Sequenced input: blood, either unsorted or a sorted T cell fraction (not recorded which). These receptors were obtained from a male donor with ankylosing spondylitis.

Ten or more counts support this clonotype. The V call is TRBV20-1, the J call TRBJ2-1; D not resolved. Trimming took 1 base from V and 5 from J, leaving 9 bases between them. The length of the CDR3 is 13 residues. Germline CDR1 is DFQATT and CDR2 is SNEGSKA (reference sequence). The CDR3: CSARVPPDNEQFF. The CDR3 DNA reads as TGCAGTGCTAGAGTTCCTCCAGACAATGAGCAGTTCTTC.

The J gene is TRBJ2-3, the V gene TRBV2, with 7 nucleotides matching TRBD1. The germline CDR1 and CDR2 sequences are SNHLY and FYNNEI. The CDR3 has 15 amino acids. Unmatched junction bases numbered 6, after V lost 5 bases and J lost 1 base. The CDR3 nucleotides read TGTGCCAGCAGTCGACAGGGCCTGGGCACAGATACGCAGTATTTT. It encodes CASSRQGLGTDTQYF.

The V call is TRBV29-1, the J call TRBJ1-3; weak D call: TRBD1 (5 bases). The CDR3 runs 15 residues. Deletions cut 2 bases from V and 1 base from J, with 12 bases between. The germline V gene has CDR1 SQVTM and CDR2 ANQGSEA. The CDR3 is CSVELGGKSGNTIYF. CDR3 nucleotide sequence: TGCAGCGTTGAACTGGGGGGAAAATCTGGAAACACCATATATTTT.

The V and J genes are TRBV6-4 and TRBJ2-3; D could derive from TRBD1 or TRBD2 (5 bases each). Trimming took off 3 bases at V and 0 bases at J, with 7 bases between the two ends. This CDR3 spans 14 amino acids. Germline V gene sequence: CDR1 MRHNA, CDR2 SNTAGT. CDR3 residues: CASSEGTSTDTQYF. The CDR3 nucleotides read TGTGCCAGCAGTGAGGGGACGAGCACAGATACGCAGTATTTT.

CDR3 DNA sequence: TGTGCCAGCAGCGTAGTGGAGACCCCTAACTATGGCTACACCTTC. Amino acids: CASSVVETPNYGYTF. The gene calls are TRBV9 and TRBJ1-2; D is ambiguous. V dropped 0 bases and J dropped 0 bases, with 9 bases sitting between them. The CDR3 spans 15 residues. Germline V gene lookup returns CDR1 SGDLS and CDR2 YYNGEE.

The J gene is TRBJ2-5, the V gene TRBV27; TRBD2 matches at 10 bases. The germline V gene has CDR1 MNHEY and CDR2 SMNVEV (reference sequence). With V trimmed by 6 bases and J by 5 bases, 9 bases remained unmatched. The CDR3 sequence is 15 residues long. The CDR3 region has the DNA TGTGCCAGCAGCCGACAGGGACTAGCGTTTGAGACCCAGTACTTC. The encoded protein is CASSRQGLAFETQYF.

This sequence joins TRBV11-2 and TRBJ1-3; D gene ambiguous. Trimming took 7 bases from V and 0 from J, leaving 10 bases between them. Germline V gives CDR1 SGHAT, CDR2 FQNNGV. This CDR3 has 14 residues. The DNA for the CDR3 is TGTGCCAGCACCCTTTGGAGCTCTGGAAACACCATATATTTT. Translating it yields CASTLWSSGNTIYF.

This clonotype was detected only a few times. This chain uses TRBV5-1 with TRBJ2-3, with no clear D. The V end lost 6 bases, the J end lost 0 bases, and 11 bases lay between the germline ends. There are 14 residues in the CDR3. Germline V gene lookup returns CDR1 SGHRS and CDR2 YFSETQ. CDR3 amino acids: CASKPLESTDTQYF. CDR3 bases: TGCGCCAGCAAACCGTTGGAAAGCACAGATACGCAGTATTTT.

The CDR3 reads CASSPGGGAGNYEQYF. The CDR3 nucleotides read TGTGCCAGCAGCCCTGGGGGAGGAGCGGGGAACTACGAGCAGTACTTC. V and J are TRBV7-3 and TRBJ2-7, with TRBD2 matching 7 bases. The germline gives CDR1 SGHTA, CDR2 FQGTGA. V lost 5 bases and J lost 3; bases outside the gene matches: 13. The CDR3 spans 16 residues. Based on the CDR3 plus reference TRBV7-3 and TRBJ2-7, the full variable domain is GAGVSQTPSNKVTEKGKYVELRCDPISGHTALYWYRQSLGQGPEFLIYFQGTGAADDSGLPNDRFFAVRPEGSVSTLKIQRTERGDSAVYLCASSPGGGAGNYEQYFGPGTRLTVT.

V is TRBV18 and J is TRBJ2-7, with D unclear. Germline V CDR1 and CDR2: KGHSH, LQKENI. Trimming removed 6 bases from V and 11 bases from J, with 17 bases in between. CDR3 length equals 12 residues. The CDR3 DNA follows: TGTGCCAGCTCGAACACGGACCAAAATAAGTACTTC. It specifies CASSNTDQNKYF.

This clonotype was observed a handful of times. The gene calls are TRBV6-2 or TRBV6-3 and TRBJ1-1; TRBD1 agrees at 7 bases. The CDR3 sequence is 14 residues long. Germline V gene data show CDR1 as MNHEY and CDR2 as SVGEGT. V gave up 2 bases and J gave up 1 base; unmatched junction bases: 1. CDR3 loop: CASSYRTGNTEAFF. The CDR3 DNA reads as TGTGCCAGCAGTTACCGGACAGGGAACACTGAAGCTTTCTTT.

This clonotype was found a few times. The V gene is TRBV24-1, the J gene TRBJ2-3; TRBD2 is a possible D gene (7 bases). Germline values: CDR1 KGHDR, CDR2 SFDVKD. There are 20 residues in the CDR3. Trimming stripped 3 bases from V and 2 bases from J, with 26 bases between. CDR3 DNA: TGTGCCACCAGTGATCCTCAAAGGGGGGGTTCCCATAGGGCCACAGATACGCAGTATTTT. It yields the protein CATSDPQRGGSHRATDTQYF.

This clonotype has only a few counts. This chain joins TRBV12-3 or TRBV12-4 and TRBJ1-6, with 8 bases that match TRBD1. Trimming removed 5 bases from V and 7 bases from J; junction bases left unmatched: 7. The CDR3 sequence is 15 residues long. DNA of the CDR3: TGTGCCAGCAGTCCCGGGACAGGCGGGAATTCACCCCTCCACTTT. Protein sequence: CASSPGTGGNSPLHF.

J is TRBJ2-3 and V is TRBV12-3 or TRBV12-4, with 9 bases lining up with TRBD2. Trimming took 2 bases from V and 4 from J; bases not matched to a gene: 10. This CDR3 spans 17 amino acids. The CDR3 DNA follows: TGTGCCAGCAGTTTACCCCTGACTAGCGGAATCTCAGATACGCAGTATTTT. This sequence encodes CASSLPLTSGISDTQYF.

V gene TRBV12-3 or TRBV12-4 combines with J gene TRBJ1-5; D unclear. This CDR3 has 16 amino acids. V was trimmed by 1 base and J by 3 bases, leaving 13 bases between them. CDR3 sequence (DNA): TGTGCCAGCAGTTTAGTGTCCACCAGGAACAATCAGCCCCAGCATTTT. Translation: CASSLVSTRNNQPQHF.

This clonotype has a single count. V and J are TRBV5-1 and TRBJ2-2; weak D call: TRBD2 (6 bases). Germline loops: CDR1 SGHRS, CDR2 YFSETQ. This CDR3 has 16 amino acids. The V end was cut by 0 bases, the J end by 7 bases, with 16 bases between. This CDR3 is CASSLGPLQGGGELFF. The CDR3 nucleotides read TGCGCCAGCAGCTTGGGCCCCCTGCAGGGAGGCGGGGAGCTGTTTTTT. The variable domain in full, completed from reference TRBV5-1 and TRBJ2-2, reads KAGVTQTPRYLIKTRGQQVTLSCSPISGHRSVSWYQQTPGQGLQFLFEYFSETQRNKGNFPGRFSGRQFSNSRSEMNVSTLELGDSALYLCASSLGPLQGGGELFFGEGSRLTVL.

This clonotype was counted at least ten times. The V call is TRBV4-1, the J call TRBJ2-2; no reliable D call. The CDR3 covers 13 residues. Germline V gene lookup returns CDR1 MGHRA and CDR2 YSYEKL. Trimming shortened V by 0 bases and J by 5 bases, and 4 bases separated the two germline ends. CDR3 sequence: CASSQERTGELFF. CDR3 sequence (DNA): TGCGCCAGCAGCCAAGAGAGGACCGGGGAGCTGTTTTTT.

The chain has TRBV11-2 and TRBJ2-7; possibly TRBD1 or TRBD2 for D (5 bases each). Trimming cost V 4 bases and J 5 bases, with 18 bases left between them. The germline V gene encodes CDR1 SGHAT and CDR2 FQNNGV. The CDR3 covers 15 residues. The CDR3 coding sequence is TGTGCCAGCAGCTCGACCGGGGCAGGCGCCCACGAGCAGTACTTC. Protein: CASSSTGAGAHEQYF.

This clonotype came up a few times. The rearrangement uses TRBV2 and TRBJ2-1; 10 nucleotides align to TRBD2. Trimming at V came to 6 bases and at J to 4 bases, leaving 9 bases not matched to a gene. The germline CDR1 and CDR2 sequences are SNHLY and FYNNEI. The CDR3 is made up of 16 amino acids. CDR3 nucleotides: TGTGCCAGCAGATTACAAGGGACTAGCGTTTACAATGAGCAGTTCTTC. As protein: CASRLQGTSVYNEQFF.

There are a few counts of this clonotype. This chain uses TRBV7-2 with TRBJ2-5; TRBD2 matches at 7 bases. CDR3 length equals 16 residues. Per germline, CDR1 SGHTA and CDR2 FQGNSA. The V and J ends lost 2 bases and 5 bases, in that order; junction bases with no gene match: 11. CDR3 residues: CASSLMTGGDGETQYF. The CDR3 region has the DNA TGTGCCAGCAGCTTAATGACGGGGGGAGACGGGGAGACCCAGTACTTC.

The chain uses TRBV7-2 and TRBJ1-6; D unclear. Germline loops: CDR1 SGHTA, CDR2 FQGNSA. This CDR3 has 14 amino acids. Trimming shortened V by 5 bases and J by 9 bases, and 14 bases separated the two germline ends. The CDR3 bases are TGTGCCAGCAGCCCCTCCGGTTTTGGTTCACCCCTCCACTTT. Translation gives CASSPSGFGSPLHF.

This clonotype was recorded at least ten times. The CDR3 here is CASSRGQGMNTEAFF. The CDR3 DNA follows: TGTGCCAGCAGTCGGGGTCAGGGGATGAACACTGAAGCTTTCTTT. The V and J genes are TRBV12-3 or TRBV12-4 and TRBJ1-1; tentative D call: TRBD1 (6 bases). The CDR3 is 15 residues long. V was trimmed by 5 bases and J by 0 bases, leaving 13 bases between them.

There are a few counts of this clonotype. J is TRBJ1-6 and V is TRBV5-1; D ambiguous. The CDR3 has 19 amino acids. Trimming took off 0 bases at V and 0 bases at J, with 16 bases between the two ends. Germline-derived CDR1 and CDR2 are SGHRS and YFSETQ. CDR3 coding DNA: TGCGCCAGCAGCTTGGACTGGCAGGTCCAGAGCTCCTATAATTCACCCCTCCACTTT. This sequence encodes CASSLDWQVQSSYNSPLHF.

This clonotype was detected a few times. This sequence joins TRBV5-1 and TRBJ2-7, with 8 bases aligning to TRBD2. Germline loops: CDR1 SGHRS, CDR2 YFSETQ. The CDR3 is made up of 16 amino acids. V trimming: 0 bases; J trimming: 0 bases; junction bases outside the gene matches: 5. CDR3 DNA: TGCGCCAGCAGCTTGGATAGCGGGATAGTCTCCTACGAGCAGTACTTC. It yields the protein CASSLDSGIVSYEQYF.

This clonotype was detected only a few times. CDR3 amino acids: CASSVGGQGQRTQYF. The CDR3 DNA is TGTGCCAGCAGCGTCGGGGGGCAGGGGCAGCGGACCCAGTACTTC. The chain recombines TRBV12-3 or TRBV12-4 with TRBJ2-5; the D gene is possibly TRBD2 (7 bases). Trimming shortened V by 6 bases and J by 7 bases, and 21 bases separated the two germline ends. The CDR3 is 15 amino acids.

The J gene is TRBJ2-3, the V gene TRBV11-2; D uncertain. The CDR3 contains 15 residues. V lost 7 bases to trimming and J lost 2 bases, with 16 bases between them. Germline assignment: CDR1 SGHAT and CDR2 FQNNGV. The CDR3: CASTANSLPTDTQYF. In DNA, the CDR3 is TGTGCCAGCACCGCTAATAGTCTTCCCACAGATACGCAGTATTTT.

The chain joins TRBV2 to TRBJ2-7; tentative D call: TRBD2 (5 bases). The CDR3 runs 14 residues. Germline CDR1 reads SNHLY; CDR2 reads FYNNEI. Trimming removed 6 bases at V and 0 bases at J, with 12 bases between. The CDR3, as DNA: TGTGCCAGCAGGAGAGGACTGAGCTCCTACGAGCAGTACTTC. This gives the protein CASRRGLSSYEQYF.

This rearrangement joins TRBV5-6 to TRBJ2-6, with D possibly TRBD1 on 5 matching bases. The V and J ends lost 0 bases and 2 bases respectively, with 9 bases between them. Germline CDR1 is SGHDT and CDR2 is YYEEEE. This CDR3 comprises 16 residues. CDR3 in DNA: TGTGCCAGCAGCTTGGGAAGGGGTACTGGGGCCAACGTCCTGACTTTC. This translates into CASSLGRGTGANVLTF.

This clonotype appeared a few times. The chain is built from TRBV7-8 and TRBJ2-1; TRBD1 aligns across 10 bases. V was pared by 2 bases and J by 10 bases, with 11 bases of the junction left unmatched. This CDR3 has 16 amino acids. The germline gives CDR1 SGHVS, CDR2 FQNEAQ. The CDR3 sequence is CASSLRTGGTVAEQFF. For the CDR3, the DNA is TGTGCCAGCAGCTTAAGGACAGGGGGTACGGTTGCGGAGCAGTTCTTC.

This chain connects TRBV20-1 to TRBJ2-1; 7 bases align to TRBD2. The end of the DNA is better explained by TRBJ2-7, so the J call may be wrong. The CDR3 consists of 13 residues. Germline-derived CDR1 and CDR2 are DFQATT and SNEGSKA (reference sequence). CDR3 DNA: TGCAGTGCTAACGCGGGAGACCGAGTTTTGCAGTACTTC. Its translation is CSANAGDRVLQYF.

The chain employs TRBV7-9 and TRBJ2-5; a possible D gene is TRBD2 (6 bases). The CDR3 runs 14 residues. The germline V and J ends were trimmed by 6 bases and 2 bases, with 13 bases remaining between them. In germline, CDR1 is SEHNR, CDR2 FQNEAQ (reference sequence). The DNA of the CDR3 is TGTGCCAGCAGTGCTTCCGGGACTCAAGAGACCCAGTACTTC. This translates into CASSASGTQETQYF.